Listed below are T cell receptor beta chains from one sample, sequenced in a study of T cell responses to AZD1222 COVID-19 vaccine. Generated by immunoSEQ multiplex PCR, the TCRdb table keeps only in-frame clones and is missing some. The top ten clones hold 2.5% to 3.5% of a sample with over 100,000 clones, around nine tenths of them seen once. Material: peripheral blood, obtained 28 days after the second dose of the MenACWY control vaccine. The origin of the receptors is an adult who received the MenACWY meningococcal vaccine as a control. Both conserved end residues are trimmed from each CDR3. Fields, in order: clone size, V gene, J gene, CDR3 protein. Size is omitted from some rows. Given values are once, few, many or a class for expanded clones.

>NA|TRBV28|TRBJ2-1
ASVERGVLSEEF
>NA|TRBV5-1|TRBJ2-1
ASSLEGISYNEQF
>NA|TRBV6-2/TRBV6-3|TRBJ1-1
ASSQGTEAF
>NA|TRBV7-2|TRBJ1-1
ASSLFQGANTEAF
>NA|TRBV7-8|TRBJ2-7
ASSLGTVGEQY
>NA|TRBV24-1|TRBJ2-2
ATSVDSGTGELF
>NA|TRBV28|TRBJ1-6
ASSTGGVRLDSPLH
>NA|TRBV3-1/TRBV3-2|TRBJ2-7
ASSQDPPRGGYEQY
>once|TRBV6-5|TRBJ2-7
ASSSGFNPYEQY
>NA|TRBV6-6|TRBJ2-7
ASSYSAAGYEQY
>NA|TRBV5-6|TRBJ1-5
ASSVYRGMSNQPQH
>NA|TRBV5-1|TRBJ1-2
ASSLIRGAYGYT
>NA|TRBV7-2|TRBJ1-2
ASSSPRGRVGGYT
>NA|TRBV2|TRBJ2-4
ASSEPGQRGF
>NA|TRBV6-5|TRBJ1-1
ASSFGQGLNTEAF
>NA|TRBV7-8|TRBJ1-6
ASSFGQEGSPLH
>NA|TRBV6-2/TRBV6-3|TRBJ1-2
ASSTVAGGDYGYT
>NA|TRBV30|TRBJ2-1
AWVERGANEQF
>NA|TRBV28|TRBJ1-2
ASTFPGTGGAGGYT
>NA|TRBV28|TRBJ1-2
ASSLPSDIYYGYT
>NA|TRBV7-9|TRBJ2-1
ASSLLGGGMF
>NA|TRBV2|TRBJ2-5
ASSDREETQY
>once|TRBV9|TRBJ2-7
ASSVAGTEGEQY
>NA|TRBV28|TRBJ2-2
ASSVRTARELF
>NA|TRBV24-1|TRBJ2-3
ATSDLNAAGAATDTQY
>NA|TRBV30|TRBJ1-6
AWSPDWGGSPLH
>NA|TRBV28|TRBJ1-2
ASSVLDSRYGYT